The 27 T cell receptor beta chains reported below all come from one sample, sequenced in a study of blood T cell repertoires in COVID-19. Libraries were prepared by immunoSEQ multiplex PCR; TCRdb keeps only in-frame clonotypes and omits some of them. The sample gives 100,000 or so clones, 70% to 90% of which show up once; roughly 7.2% is in the top ten. The sequencing sample was made of peripheral blood. The receptor source for this set is a man aged 55 to 69 with acute or convalescent COVID-19.

The V gene is TRBV5-8, the J gene TRBJ2-7, with 10 bases aligning to TRBD1. There are 14 residues in the CDR3. Germline CDR1 is SGHTS and CDR2 is YDEGEE. The J segment lost 3 bases and the V segment lost 2 bases, leaving 2 bases of the junction unmatched. The CDR3 is CASSFDRGRYEQYF. CDR3 in DNA: TGTGCCAGCAGCTTTGACAGGGGGCGCTACGAGCAGTACTTC.

The chain joins TRBV19 to TRBJ1-1; D not resolved. The germline V and J ends were trimmed by 3 bases and 6 bases, with 11 bases remaining between them. The CDR3 sequence is 13 residues long. The V gene's germline CDR1 is LNHDA and CDR2 SQIVND (reference sequence). The CDR3 reads CASSILLAPEAFF. DNA of the CDR3: TGTGCCAGTAGTATCTTGCTGGCTCCTGAAGCTTTCTTT.

The V and J genes are TRBV30 and TRBJ1-6; D gene ambiguous. V was cut by 3 bases and J by 0 bases, with 12 bases left in between. Germline CDR1 GTSNPN, CDR2 SVGIG (reference sequence). This CDR3 contains 16 residues. The CDR3 bases are TGTGCCTGGAGGTGGAGGGTGAGCTCCTATAATTCACCCCTCCACTTT. The encoded protein is CAWRWRVSSYNSPLHF.

This chain uses TRBV28 with TRBJ1-6; 9 nucleotides line up with TRBD1. The CDR3 consists of 15 residues. J lost 6 bases, V lost 5 bases, and 5 bases had no gene match. Germline lookup yields CDR1 MDHEN and CDR2 SYDVKM. The DNA of the CDR3 is TGTGCCAGCAGTCGGGACAGGGCATTTAATTCACCCCTCCACTTT. It codes for CASSRDRAFNSPLHF.

This sequence joins TRBV7-9 and TRBJ2-7; 10 bases map to TRBD1. The CDR3 runs to 15 residues. CDR1 is SEHNR and CDR2 is FQNEAQ in the germline V gene (reference sequence). J lost 7 bases, V lost 6 bases, and 12 bases had no gene match. CDR3 loop: CASSFQTGGPKEQYF. In DNA, the CDR3 is TGTGCCAGCAGTTTCCAGACAGGGGGCCCTAAGGAGCAGTACTTC.

V usage is TRBV7-8 and J usage is TRBJ2-5; D possibly corresponds to TRBD2 (5 bases). V lost 1 base, J lost 3 bases, and 9 bases lay in between. The CDR3 loop spans 14 amino acids. Looked up from germline, CDR1 is SGHVS and CDR2 is FQNEAQ. The CDR3 region is CASSLVRGEETQYF. CDR3 DNA sequence: TGTGCCAGCAGCTTAGTCCGGGGTGAAGAGACCCAGTACTTC.

The chain carries TRBV18 and TRBJ2-1; weak D call: TRBD1 (5 bases). Trimming removed 4 bases at V and 8 bases at J, with 12 bases between. The CDR3 consists of 13 residues. CDR1 and CDR2 from the germline V gene are KGHSH and LQKENI. CDR3: CASSQNVGDEQFF. The CDR3 DNA reads as TGTGCCAGCTCACAGAACGTAGGGGATGAGCAGTTCTTC.

V and J are TRBV27 and TRBJ1-5, with D maybe TRBD1 (5 bases). With 2 bases removed from V and 6 bases from J, the gap between germline ends came to 20 bases. Germline V gene sequence: CDR1 MNHEY, CDR2 SMNVEV (reference sequence). The CDR3 is made up of 17 amino acids. CDR3 amino acids: CASSLTTRARGGQPQHF. The CDR3 DNA sequence: TGTGCCAGCAGTTTAACAACCAGGGCCCGAGGTGGTCAGCCCCAGCATTTT.

The chain carries TRBV6-1 and TRBJ1-1, with D perhaps TRBD1 (5 bases). V was pared by 3 bases and J by 0 bases, with 8 bases between. The V gene's germline CDR1 is MNHNS and CDR2 SASEGT. The CDR3 covers 14 residues. CDR3 sequence: CASSEGGMNTEAFF. The CDR3 region has the DNA TGTGCCAGCAGTGAGGGGGGGATGAACACTGAAGCTTTCTTT.

The chain employs TRBV5-8 and TRBJ2-6, with D maybe TRBD2 (5 bases). The CDR3 length is 14 residues. Germline V gives CDR1 SGHTS, CDR2 YDEGEE. Trimming removed 6 bases at V and 4 bases at J, with 11 bases between. CDR3 amino acids: CASKAARGANVLTF. CDR3 DNA: TGTGCCAGCAAAGCGGCGCGGGGGGCCAACGTCCTGACTTTC.

The rearrangement uses TRBV5-1 and TRBJ1-3; tentative D call: TRBD1 (5 bases). Trimming left V 7 bases short and J 8 bases short, with 10 bases between. The CDR3 is 11 residues long. Looked up from germline, CDR1 is SGHRS and CDR2 is YFSETQ. The CDR3 is CASRGGDTIYF. The CDR3 DNA is TGCGCCAGCCGCGGGGGAGACACCATATATTTT. Together with reference TRBV5-1 and TRBJ1-3, the CDR3 gives the full variable domain: KAGVTQTPRYLIKTRGQQVTLSCSPISGHRSVSWYQQTPGQGLQFLFEYFSETQRNKGNFPGRFSGRQFSNSRSEMNVSTLELGDSALYLCASRGGDTIYFGEGSWLTVV.

J is TRBJ2-7 and V is TRBV14; perhaps TRBD2 as D (5 bases). Germline CDR1 is SGHDN and CDR2 is FVKESK. The V end was cut by 4 bases, the J end by 6 bases, with 19 bases between. CDR3 length: 15 amino acids. The chain's CDR3 is CASSPRRQVEGEQYF. The CDR3 DNA reads TGTGCCAGCAGCCCACGTCGGCAGGTTGAGGGCGAGCAGTACTTC.

DNA for the CDR3: TGTGCCAGCATAGTCACAGGCCAGGAGGGCTACACCTTC. This sequence encodes CASIVTGQEGYTF. This rearrangement joins TRBV28 to TRBJ1-2; possibly TRBD1 for D (5 bases). V lost 7 bases and J 8 bases, leaving 17 bases between the germline ends. The length of the CDR3 is 13 residues. Germline CDR1 MDHEN, CDR2 SYDVKM.

V is TRBV7-2 and J is TRBJ2-7; D is uncertain. In germline, CDR1 is SGHTA, CDR2 FQGNSA. V was clipped by 0 bases and J by 2 bases, with 11 bases between them. The CDR3 contains 15 residues. CDR3 in amino acids: CASSLAPQDPYEQYF. DNA for the CDR3: TGTGCCAGCAGCTTAGCGCCCCAGGATCCCTACGAGCAGTACTTC.

This chain uses TRBV14 with TRBJ2-2; 8 bases map to TRBD1. J gave up 2 bases and V 6 bases, and 17 bases lay outside the gene matches. Germline V gives CDR1 SGHDN, CDR2 FVKESK. The CDR3 sequence is 19 residues long. CDR3: CASSSRTGKISANTGELFF. CDR3 in DNA: TGTGCCAGCAGTTCAAGGACAGGGAAAATATCCGCAAACACCGGGGAGCTGTTTTTT.

This clone has a handful of counts. The chain joins TRBV28 to TRBJ2-1; 7 bases are a match to TRBD1. The germline V gene has CDR1 MDHEN and CDR2 SYDVKM. This CDR3 comprises 15 residues. Trimming cost V 5 bases and J 7 bases; bases outside gene matches: 11. This CDR3 reads CASSLPTGSSNEQFF. CDR3 in DNA: TGTGCCAGCAGTCTACCGACAGGGAGCTCAAATGAGCAGTTCTTC.

A few counts support this clone. This chain connects TRBV27 to TRBJ1-1, with 7 bases matching TRBD1. Germline V gives CDR1 MNHEY, CDR2 SMNVEV (reference sequence). The trim removed 5 bases at V and 6 bases at J, leaving 12 bases unmatched. CDR3 length equals 15 residues. The CDR3 region is CASSGGTVGGSEAFF. The CDR3 nucleotides are TGTGCCAGCAGTGGAGGGACAGTCGGGGGTTCTGAAGCTTTCTTT.

This chain links TRBV7-7 with TRBJ2-5; 10 bases are a match to TRBD1. The CDR3 extends over 17 amino acids. J gave up 8 bases and V 2 bases, and 14 bases lay outside the gene matches. Germline assignment: CDR1 SSHAT and CDR2 FNYEAQ (reference sequence). CDR3 in amino acids: CASSLPARDRGAVTQYF. The DNA of the CDR3 is TGTGCCAGCAGCTTACCCGCCAGGGACAGGGGTGCTGTCACCCAGTACTTC. Combining the CDR3 with reference TRBV7-7 and TRBJ2-5 gives the whole variable domain GAGVSQSPRYKVTKRGQDVTLRCDPISSHATLYWYQQALGQGPEFLTYFNYEAQPDKSGLPSDRFSAERPEGSISTLTIQRTEQRDSAMYRCASSLPARDRGAVTQYFGPGTRLLVL.

The rearrangement links TRBV5-1 to TRBJ1-3; 7 bases are a match to TRBD1. The CDR3 loop spans 16 amino acids. V trimming: 4 bases; J trimming: 3 bases; junction bases outside the gene matches: 10. CDR1 and CDR2 (germline): SGHRS, YFSETQ. The CDR3 is CASSIPKGGFGNTIYF. The CDR3 DNA reads TGCGCCAGCAGCATACCCAAAGGGGGCTTTGGAAACACCATATATTTT.

The CDR3 sequence is CASSGGLAGVPPSYEQYF. The CDR3 DNA follows: TGTGCCAGCAGTGGGGGACTAGCGGGAGTCCCACCCTCCTACGAGCAGTACTTC. The chain has TRBV6-1 and TRBJ2-7, with 14 bases that match TRBD2. The CDR3 runs 18 residues. Germline V gene sequence: CDR1 MNHNS, CDR2 SASEGT. With V trimmed by 4 bases and J by 0 bases, 8 bases remained unmatched.

This clone has a single count. The genes are TRBV7-6 and TRBJ1-6; no reliable D call. Germline V gives CDR1 SGHVS, CDR2 FNYEAQ. There are 16 residues in the CDR3. The V gene lost 5 bases and the J gene lost 7 bases, with 18 bases spanning the gap. The CDR3 DNA is TGTGCCAGCAGCGCTACTTCAGAAGCGGGCAATTCACCCCTCCACTTT. This codes for CASSATSEAGNSPLHF.

The chain links TRBV10-1 to TRBJ2-5; 9 bases line up with TRBD1. The CDR3 is 15 amino acids. V shed 3 bases, J shed 5 bases, and the junction held 7 bases outside the gene matches. Germline V gene data show CDR1 as WNHNN and CDR2 as SYGVQD (reference sequence). CDR3 in amino acids: CASSEMGQGVETQYF. CDR3 DNA: TGCGCCAGCAGTGAAATGGGACAGGGTGTCGAGACCCAGTACTTC.

V gene TRBV7-8 combines with J gene TRBJ2-7, with D perhaps matching TRBD2 (5 bases). In germline, CDR1 is SGHVS, CDR2 FQNEAQ. The V end lost 3 bases, the J end lost 4 bases, and 10 bases lay between the germline ends. CDR3 length: 13 residues. The CDR3 sequence: CASSFGLHYEQYF. CDR3 DNA sequence: TGTGCCAGCAGCTTCGGACTCCATTACGAGCAGTACTTC.

V usage is TRBV5-1 and J usage is TRBJ1-1; no firm D call. Trimming shortened V by 1 base and J by 5 bases, and 15 bases separated the two germline ends. The CDR3 runs to 15 residues. Germline CDR1 and CDR2: SGHRS and YFSETQ. The CDR3: CASSLIKPSGTEAFF. The DNA of the CDR3 is TGCGCCAGCAGCTTGATTAAACCCTCGGGGACTGAAGCTTTCTTT. The full variable domain, with the rest looked up from reference TRBV5-1 and TRBJ1-1, is KAGVTQTPRYLIKTRGQQVTLSCSPISGHRSVSWYQQTPGQGLQFLFEYFSETQRNKGNFPGRFSGRQFSNSRSEMNVSTLELGDSALYLCASSLIKPSGTEAFFGQGTRLTVV.

The rearrangement joins TRBV29-1 to TRBJ2-7; possible D gene TRBD1, 6 bases. Trimming removed 4 bases at V and 2 bases at J, with 12 bases between. Per germline, CDR1 SQVTM and CDR2 ANQGSEA. The CDR3 extends over 13 amino acids. This chain's CDR3 is CSVGQGPTYEQYF. The CDR3 bases are TGCAGCGTTGGGCAGGGGCCCACCTACGAGCAGTACTTC.

The genes are TRBV21-1 and TRBJ2-7; the table's D call, TRBD2, has no DNA check behind it. TRBV21-1 is termed a pseudogene. The length of the CDR3 is 16 residues. The CDR3 DNA reads TGTGCCAGCAGACATCCCGGATCTAGCGGCCTTGTCGAGCAGTACTTC. Protein product: CASRHPGSSGLVEQYF.

V usage is TRBV27 and J usage is TRBJ2-1; TRBD1 matches at 11 bases. V dropped 5 bases and J dropped 3; count of bases not matched to a gene: 6. CDR1 and CDR2 from the germline V gene are MNHEY and SMNVEV (reference sequence). This CDR3 spans 16 amino acids. The CDR3 nucleotides are TGTGCCAGCAGTCCCGGGGACAGGGGGTACTACAATGAGCAGTTCTTC. Residues: CASSPGDRGYYNEQFF.